This T cell receptor beta chain was captured by sequencing in a study of blood T cell repertoires in COVID-19. On the study more broadly: Donors in the United States, Italy and Spain gave samples during acute or convalescent COVID-19. Nucleic acid was either cDNA or gDNA, and it came from T cells, B-cell-depleted T cells, or PBMCs.

This study enrolled people aged roughly 18 to 100 from about two dozen US geographic areas. Under the authors' procedure: Amplification with reference gene primers provided the estimates of nucleated cell counts. This table comes from immunoSEQ multiplex PCR, and its TCRdb copy is limited to in-frame clones, with some not included. V and J calls and clone size are those listed in that table; D and trimming were worked out from the DNA. The sample contains roughly 220,000 clones, 82% of which appear only once. Germline V gives CDR1 ENHRY, CDR2 SYGVKD. The CDR3 runs 15 residues. With 11 bases clipped from V and 4 bases from J, the junction kept 13 bases outside the gene matches.

The gene calls are TRBV10-3 and TRBJ2-7; the match to TRBD2 covers 11 bases. This clonotype originated in a man between 40 and 49 years old who had recovered from COVID-19. The sample comprised PBMCs or T cells enriched from blood (not recorded which). Written as DNA, the CDR3 is TGTGCCTCCTCGGGAGGGACTAGCGGTTGGTACGAGCAGTACTTC. This encodes CASSGGTSGWYEQYF.